This T cell receptor beta chain was recorded in a study of CD8+ T cells in alopecia areata. Findings and limits, study-wide: Both scalp clonality and the expanded CD8+ clones among the top 100 showed a significant decrease with tofacitinib.

RNA was isolated and reverse transcribed to cDNA, the sequencing template. The data were produced by immunoSEQ multiplex PCR, yet TCRdb's version contains in-frame clones alone and is incomplete. Of 190,000 or so clones listed, roughly 60% were seen once; the top ten hold roughly 5.8%. Treatment: oral pan-JAK inhibitor, 5-10 mg twice daily. This clone has only one observation. What it binds is unknown. This TCR was recovered from a human donor with alopecia areata. The specimen comprised CD4+ T cells sorted from blood, sampled at week 24, from a patient treated with tofacitinib.

The DNA for the CDR3 is TGCGCCAGCAGCTTACTAGCGGAGGACTACGAGCAGTACTTC. Residues: CASSLLAEDYEQYF. The gene calls are TRBV5-1 and TRBJ2-7; TRBD2 agrees at 8 bases. Germline loops: CDR1 SGHRS, CDR2 YFSETQ. The CDR3 spans 14 residues. With V trimmed by 2 bases and J by 3 bases, 4 bases remained unmatched.